The 15 T cell receptor beta chains in this list originate from one sample, sequenced in a study of T cell clonality in common variable immunodeficiency. Findings and limits, study-wide: Common variable immunodeficiency TCR beta sequences reportedly had fewer deletions and N-nucleotide insertions.

Their cognate antigens are unknown. Clones were sequenced by immunoSEQ multiplex PCR, and TCRdb holds only the in-frame ones, with some missing. The sample shows roughly 25,000 clones, none of them appearing just once. The sample taken for sequencing was peripheral blood mononuclear cells. These receptors originate from a human donor with common variable immunodeficiency.

For this clone: The read ends 3 residues shy of where the CDR3 ends; the end is completed using the germline J gene. Additional DNA sequences in this sample encode the identical CDR3. The rearrangement links TRBV2 to TRBJ2-1; TRBD1 matches 7 bases. V was pared by 3 bases and J by 0 bases, with 2 bases of the junction left unmatched. Germline CDR1 SNHLY, CDR2 FYNNEI. This CDR3 comprises 15 residues. CDR3 sequence: CASSEDRSSYNEQFF. The CDR3 bases that were read are TGTGCCAGCAGTGAGGACAGGAGCTCCTACAATGAG. Supplemented by reference TRBV2 and TRBJ2-1, the full variable domain reads EPEVTQTPSHQVTQMGQEVILRCVPISNHLYFYWYRQILGQKVEFLVSFYNNEISEKSEIFDDQFSVERPDGSNFTLKIRSTKLEDSAMYFCASSEDRSSYNEQFFGPGTRLTVL.

Only a few counts were recorded for this clone. The CDR3 extends 3 residues past the end of the read, so its final part is completed from the germline J gene. The V call is TRBV19, the J call TRBJ1-5, with TRBD1 matching 7 bases. Trimming at V came to 1 base and at J to 4 bases, leaving 7 bases not matched to a gene. The CDR3 contains 16 residues. Germline loops: CDR1 LNHDA, CDR2 SQIVND (reference sequence). The CDR3 region is CASSIASGTANQPQHF. The DNA read from the CDR3 is TGTGCCAGTAGTATAGCGTCCGGGACAGCGAATCAGCCC.

This clone came up a few times. The observed sequence ends 3 residues before the CDR3 terminus, with the missing tail filled in from the germline J gene. V and J are TRBV5-5 and TRBJ1-2, with 8 bases lining up with TRBD1. Unmatched junction bases numbered 8, after V lost 4 bases and J lost 6 bases. The CDR3 totals 14 residues. Germline CDR1 reads SGHKS; CDR2 reads YYEKEE (reference sequence). This CDR3 is CASSRDRKSHGYTF. The sequenced CDR3 bases are TGTGCCAGCAGCCGGGACAGGAAATCTCATGGC.

With regard to this clone: The sequenced fragment ends 3 residues before the CDR3 boundary, so the rest is inferred from the germline J gene. The chain is built from TRBV19 and TRBJ1-4; 8 nucleotides agree with TRBD1. Losses at the gene ends were 5 bases for V and 0 bases for J; bases not matched to a gene: 11. Germline V gene lookup returns CDR1 LNHDA and CDR2 SQIVND (reference sequence). This CDR3 is built from 18 residues. The CDR3 bases that were read are TGTGCCAGTAGTTTGACCGGGACAGGCCTCGCAACTAATGAAAAA. Protein product: CASSLTGTGLATNEK. The entire CDR3 reads CASSLTGTGLATNEKLFF.

Worth noting for this clone: The CDR3 end is not reached by the read, which stops 3 residues before it; the germline J gene fills it in. The chain employs TRBV6-1 and TRBJ2-1; D is unresolved. The CDR3 length is 11 residues. V gave up 4 bases and J gave up 9 bases, with 7 bases separating them. Germline CDR1 reads MNHNS; CDR2 reads SASEGT. The CDR3 loop is CASSVRGEQFF. Incomplete CDR3 DNA: TGTGCCAGCAGTGTCCGAGGTGAG.

This clone has at least ten counts. The sequenced fragment ends 3 residues before the CDR3 boundary, so the rest is inferred from the germline J gene. The chain links TRBV6-1 to TRBJ1-1; the D gene is possibly TRBD1 (6 bases). CDR1 MNHNS and CDR2 SASEGT come from the germline V gene. The germline V and J ends were trimmed by 0 bases and 1 base, with 15 bases remaining between them. The CDR3 contains 17 residues. This chain's CDR3 is CASSEALGGGWNTEAFF. CDR3 DNA (partial): TGTGCCAGCAGTGAAGCGCTTGGGGGCGGTTGGAACACTGAA.

This clone was recorded a few times. The CDR3 end is not reached by the read, which stops 3 residues before it; the germline J gene fills it in. The chain combines TRBV30 with TRBJ1-5; 7 positions agree with TRBD1. After removal of 7 bases from V and 4 bases from J, the junction contained 13 bases not matched to a gene. Germline lookup yields CDR1 GTSNPN and CDR2 SVGIG (reference sequence). This CDR3 region has 15 residues. CDR3: CASTGTGAGNQPQHF. CDR3 bases read: TGTGCCTCAACAGGCACAGGGGCAGGGAATCAGCCC.

This clone was seen a few times. Read sequence stops 3 residues before the CDR3 end, and the germline J gene provides the missing end. The chain is built from TRBV2 and TRBJ1-3; tentatively, D is TRBD1 (5 bases). This CDR3 is 12 amino acids long. The V gene's germline CDR1 is SNHLY and CDR2 FYNNEI. Trimming shortened V by 9 bases and J by 4 bases, and 10 bases separated the two germline ends. This CDR3 reads CASLGRGNTIYF. The covered CDR3 bases are TGTGCCAGTTTGGGGCGAGGAAACACC. Using reference TRBV2 and TRBJ1-3 for the parts outside the CDR3, the full variable domain is EPEVTQTPSHQVTQMGQEVILRCVPISNHLYFYWYRQILGQKVEFLVSFYNNEISEKSEIFDDQFSVERPDGSNFTLKIRSTKLEDSAMYFCASLGRGNTIYFGEGSWLTVV.

The sample holds a few counts of this clone. The read stops 3 residues short of the end of the CDR3; the missing end is completed from the germline J gene. The rearrangement links TRBV7-9 to TRBJ1-1; 8 nucleotides line up with TRBD1. The V gene's germline CDR1 is SEHNR and CDR2 FQNEAQ (reference sequence). V gave up 3 bases and J gave up 6 bases; unmatched junction bases: 9. The CDR3 sequence is 15 residues long. The sequenced CDR3 bases are TGTGCCAGCAGCTTGGGTCGCGACAGGGGTTCTGAA. Its protein is CASSLGRDRGSE. The entire CDR3 protein reads CASSLGRDRGSEAFF.

This clone was found many times. The CDR3 end lies 3 residues beyond the end of the read and is filled in from the germline J gene. The gene calls are TRBV7-6 and TRBJ2-1; the D gene is possibly TRBD2 (6 bases). The CDR3 loop spans 14 amino acids. V was shortened by 1 base and J by 6 bases, with 10 bases between the two germline ends. Germline V CDR1 and CDR2: SGHVS, FNYEAQ. CDR3 DNA (partial): TGTGCCAGCAGCTTAGGGGACTGGACCAATGAG. Encoded protein: CASSLGDWTNE. The CDR3, in full, reads CASSLGDWTNEQFF. Full variable domain (rest looked up from reference TRBV7-6 and TRBJ2-1): GAGVSQSPRYKVTKRGQDVALRCDPISGHVSLYWYRQALGQGPEFLTYFNYEAQQDKSGLPNDRFSAERPEGSISTLTIQRTEQRDSAMYRCASSLGDWTNEQFFGPGTRLTVL.

This clone was recorded at least ten times. The read gets to within 3 residues of the CDR3 end, and the germline J gene fills in the rest. The rearrangement links TRBV5-1 to TRBJ2-2, with D unresolved. The length of the CDR3 is 15 residues. The germline V gene has CDR1 SGHRS and CDR2 YFSETQ. V lost 3 bases and J 2 bases, leaving 11 bases between the germline ends. The CDR3 spells CASSSFMANTGELFF. Incomplete CDR3 DNA: TGCGCCAGCAGCTCCTTCATGGCAAACACCGGGGAG.

For this clone: The read is 3 residues too short to cover the CDR3 end, so that end is filled in from the germline J gene. This chain connects TRBV20-1 to TRBJ1-5; perhaps TRBD1 as D (6 bases). The V end was cut by 3 bases, the J end by 2 bases, with 11 bases between. Germline CDR1 DFQATT, CDR2 SNEGSKA (reference sequence). The CDR3 runs 14 residues. The sequenced CDR3 bases are TGCAGTGCTAGTGGCAACAGGGGCAATCAGCCC. This gives the protein CSASGNRGNQP. The entire CDR3 reads CSASGNRGNQPQHF.

The sample holds a few counts of this clone. Read sequence stops 3 residues before the CDR3 end, and the germline J gene provides the missing end. The chain recombines TRBV6-1 with TRBJ2-3, with 8 bases that match TRBD2. Looked up from germline, CDR1 is MNHNS and CDR2 is SASEGT. V shed 2 bases, J shed 6 bases, and the junction held 7 bases outside the gene matches. The CDR3 is made up of 15 amino acids. The DNA read from the CDR3 is TGTGCCAGCAGTGAAAGACTAGCGCCGGAGGATACG. It codes for CASSERLAPEDT. The whole CDR3 region reads CASSERLAPEDTQYF.

This clone was recorded a few times. Read sequence stops 3 residues before the CDR3 end, and the germline J gene provides the missing end. The gene calls are TRBV20-1 and TRBJ2-5; 10 bases map to TRBD2. V was clipped by 5 bases and J by 4 bases; unmatched bases: 13. This CDR3 spans 16 amino acids. Germline-derived CDR1 and CDR2 are DFQATT and SNEGSKA (reference sequence). Partial CDR3 DNA: TGCAGTGCTCATCCCGCGGCTAGCGGGAGTTCAGAGACC. Translated: CSAHPAASGSSET. The CDR3 in full is CSAHPAASGSSETQYF.

This clone has at least ten counts. The CDR3 extends 3 residues past the end of the read, so its final part is completed from the germline J gene. The rearrangement links TRBV6-1 to TRBJ2-3; 9 bases agree with TRBD2. Germline V gene sequence: CDR1 MNHNS, CDR2 SASEGT. The CDR3 has 16 residues. Unmatched junction bases numbered 8, after V lost 1 base and J lost 6 bases. The sequenced CDR3 bases are TGTGCCAGCAGTGAAGGGACTAGCGCTCGCGGGGATACG. Residues: CASSEGTSARGDT. The entire CDR3 protein is CASSEGTSARGDTQYF.